This T cell receptor beta chain was retrieved from a study of technical replicates of blood from a handful of donors. This CDR3 spans 14 amino acids. The V and J ends lost 0 bases and 3 bases respectively, with 11 bases between them. Per germline, CDR1 GTSNPN and CDR2 SVGIG (reference sequence). The method was immunoSEQ multiplex PCR; TCRdb's version includes in-frame clones alone and lacks a portion of them. The data show some 14,000 clones, with roughly 80% seen just once and 11% held by the top ten. This clonotype was obtained from a human donor in good health. The chain links TRBV30 to TRBJ1-1; maybe TRBD1 (6 bases). The sample was PBMCs. CDR3 DNA: TGTGCCTGGAGTGTGGGGGGGCTCTACACTGAAGCTTTCTTT. Translation gives CAWSVGGLYTEAFF.